This is a list of T cell receptor beta chains from one sample in a study of cytomegalovirus exposure and HLA in healthy donors. Only in-frame clones appear in the TCRdb table, and some are missing; sequencing was by immunoSEQ multiplex PCR. Of over 150,000 clones detected, roughly 84% appear once; the ten largest clones hold 0.95% to 1.5%. The source material was PBMCs. These receptors were collected from a girl aged 2 to 10 in good health and CMV-seropositive. CDR3s include the opening cysteine and the closing phenylalanine or tryptophan. D genes are given only for firm matches. The size of a clone is reported for some rows only, either as once, few or many, or as a class for expanded clones.

J gene: TRBJ1-5; D gene: -; CDR3 length: 18; V gene: TRBV4-1; clone size: -; CDR3 DNA: TGCGCCAGCAGCCAAGATTGGAGAGGGCCTTATAGCAATCAGCCCCAGCATTTT; CDR3 protein: CASSQDWRGPYSNQPQHF
J gene: TRBJ2-3; D gene: -; CDR3 length: 15; V gene: TRBV6-5; clone size: -; CDR3 DNA: TGTGCCAGCAGTTACAACGTCCTACGCACAGATACGCAGTATTTT; CDR3 protein: CASSYNVLRTDTQYF
J gene: TRBJ2-5; D gene: TRBD2; CDR3 length: 14; V gene: TRBV19; clone size: -; CDR3 DNA: TGTGCCAGTAGTCCGCTAGCGGAGCACTACGAGCGGTACTTC; CDR3 protein: CASSPLAEHYERYF
J gene: TRBJ2-7; D gene: -; CDR3 length: 13; V gene: TRBV30; clone size: -; CDR3 DNA: TGTGCCTGGAGTGTACGGGGGTTTTACGAGCAGTACTTC; CDR3 protein: CAWSVRGFYEQYF
J gene: TRBJ2-1; D gene: TRBD1; CDR3 length: 12; V gene: TRBV6-5; clone size: few; CDR3 DNA: TGTGCCAGCAGTTACCGGACAGGGGGTGAGTTCTTC; CDR3 protein: CASSYRTGGEFF
J gene: TRBJ1-4; D gene: -; CDR3 length: 14; V gene: TRBV2; clone size: -; CDR3 DNA: TGTGCCAGCCGGTGGACAACAACTAATGAAAAACTGTTTTTT; CDR3 protein: CASRWTTTNEKLFF
J gene: TRBJ2-1; D gene: -; CDR3 length: 13; V gene: TRBV15; clone size: -; CDR3 DNA: TGTGCCACCAGCAGAGCGGGGACTCGCGAGCAGTTCTTC; CDR3 protein: CATSRAGTREQFF
J gene: TRBJ2-2; D gene: TRBD2; CDR3 length: 14; V gene: TRBV6-5; clone size: -; CDR3 DNA: TGTGCCGCTGCGGGAGTTGGGTCGACCGGGGAGCTGTTTTTT; CDR3 protein: CAAAGVGSTGELFF
J gene: TRBJ2-2; D gene: TRBD2; CDR3 length: 15; V gene: TRBV5-1; clone size: -; CDR3 DNA: TGCGCCAGCAGCCCCCGACAGCGGGGCACCGGGGAGCTGTTTTTT; CDR3 protein: CASSPRQRGTGELFF
J gene: TRBJ2-1; D gene: -; CDR3 length: 14; V gene: TRBV7-3; clone size: -; CDR3 DNA: TGTGCCAGCAGTTACCCGACAGGTACCAATGAGCAGTTCTTC; CDR3 protein: CASSYPTGTNEQFF
J gene: TRBJ2-1; D gene: -; CDR3 length: 13; V gene: TRBV9; clone size: -; CDR3 DNA: TGTGCCAGCAGCGTAGGCAGGGCGGCTGAGCAGTTCTTC; CDR3 protein: CASSVGRAAEQFF
J gene: TRBJ1-1; D gene: TRBD1; CDR3 length: 16; V gene: TRBV9; clone size: few; CDR3 DNA: TGTGCCAGCAGCTTCTCCGGGACAGGGGGTGTCACTGAAGCTTTCTTT; CDR3 protein: CASSFSGTGGVTEAFF
J gene: TRBJ2-3; D gene: TRBD2; CDR3 length: 13; V gene: TRBV28; clone size: -; CDR3 DNA: TGTGCCAGCAGTACTAGCGGCACAGATACGCAGTATTTT; CDR3 protein: CASSTSGTDTQYF
J gene: TRBJ2-7; D gene: TRBD2; CDR3 length: 16; V gene: TRBV25-1; clone size: -; CDR3 DNA: TGTGCCAGCAGTGAATCGGGCGGGAGTCTGGGGTACGAGCAGTACTTC; CDR3 protein: CASSESGGSLGYEQYF
J gene: TRBJ2-7; D gene: TRBD2; CDR3 length: 13; V gene: TRBV27; clone size: -; CDR3 DNA: TGTGCCAGCAGTTTTGGGGGGGTCTACGAGCAGTACTTC; CDR3 protein: CASSFGGVYEQYF
J gene: TRBJ2-7; D gene: TRBD1; CDR3 length: 15; V gene: TRBV5-6; clone size: few; CDR3 DNA: TGTGCCAGCAGCGCGGGGGGACAGGGGTTATGGGAGCAGTACTTC; CDR3 protein: CASSAGGQGLWEQYF
J gene: TRBJ2-3; D gene: -; CDR3 length: 15; V gene: TRBV5-1; clone size: -; CDR3 DNA: TGCGCCAGCAGCTTCGACAGGCCTCGCACAGATACGCAGTATTTT; CDR3 protein: CASSFDRPRTDTQYF
J gene: TRBJ2-3; D gene: -; CDR3 length: 16; V gene: TRBV4-1; clone size: -; CDR3 DNA: TGCGCCAGCAGCCAATTGATTGCCGCAGGGGACAATACGCAGTATTTT; CDR3 protein: CASSQLIAAGDNTQYF
J gene: TRBJ2-7; D gene: TRBD1; CDR3 length: 14; V gene: TRBV4-1; clone size: few; CDR3 DNA: TGCGCCAGCAGCCACGGGACAGAATCTTACGAGCAGTACTTC; CDR3 protein: CASSHGTESYEQYF
J gene: TRBJ2-7; D gene: TRBD2; CDR3 length: 13; V gene: TRBV6-6; clone size: -; CDR3 DNA: TGTGCCAGCAGTGGGGGAGGGGAGGTCGAGCAGTACTTC; CDR3 protein: CASSGGGEVEQYF
J gene: TRBJ1-2; D gene: -; CDR3 length: 14; V gene: TRBV7-3; clone size: -; CDR3 DNA: TGTGCCAGCAGCTTAAGCCCCGGGGGCTATGGCTACACCTTC; CDR3 protein: CASSLSPGGYGYTF